These 3 T cell receptor beta chains share one sample of origin, sequenced in a study of blood T cell repertoires in COVID-19. Here immunoSEQ multiplex PCR was the method, and the copy in TCRdb shows in-frame clones only, minus some. The table lists some 140,000 clones, roughly 71% of them singletons, with about 18% in the top ten. Input material: peripheral blood. The source is a man older than 75 with acute or convalescent COVID-19.

This clone was counted a single time. The chain recombines TRBV15 with TRBJ1-5; tentative D call: TRBD1 (6 bases). Between the trimmed V and J ends, which lost 1 base and 0 bases, there was a span of 10 bases. Germline V gives CDR1 LNHNV, CDR2 YYDKDF (reference sequence). The CDR3 length is 16 residues. Written as DNA, the CDR3 is TGTGCCACCAGCAGAGGGGGGGGCGGTAGCAATCAGCCCCAGCATTTT. Its translation: CATSRGGGGSNQPQHF.

The V gene is TRBV18, the J gene TRBJ2-7, with D perhaps TRBD2 (5 bases). Looked up from germline, CDR1 is KGHSH and CDR2 is LQKENI. Deletions cut 3 bases from V and 0 bases from J, with 15 bases between. The CDR3 consists of 16 residues. CDR3 coding DNA: TGTGCCAGCTCACCCTTCCCGGGATCGAACTCCTACGAGCAGTACTTC. It encodes CASSPFPGSNSYEQYF.

This clone was seen a handful of times. The chain carries TRBV25-1 and TRBJ1-1; weak D call: TRBD1 (6 bases). The CDR3 totals 12 residues. The ends were cut back, 8 bases at V and 0 bases at J, with 7 bases in the middle. The V gene's germline CDR1 is MGHDK and CDR2 SYGVNS. CDR3 in amino acids: CASGQLNTEAFF. The DNA of the CDR3 is TGTGCCAGCGGACAGTTGAACACTGAAGCTTTCTTT.